The 28 T cell receptor beta chains given below trace back to one sample, sequenced in a study of T cell repertoires in cytomegalovirus infection. One entry per CDR3 protein results from TCRdb running MiXCR on the reads. The sample contains roughly 70,000 distinct CDR3 sequences, more than 20% of which appear only once. Their recognized antigens are unknown. The material sequenced was CD8+ T cells from cultured PBMCs, taken from culture after CMV antigen stimulation. These TCRs come from a human donor in good health (CMV status not recorded). Some clones in this sample may be carry-over from other donors' samples.

V is TRBV7-9 and J is TRBJ1-1; 7 bases are a match to TRBD1. Unmatched junction bases numbered 13, after V lost 7 bases and J lost 5 bases. Germline V gene lookup returns CDR1 SEHNR and CDR2 FQNEAQ (reference sequence). The CDR3 is 15 amino acids. The CDR3 spells CASTVFQGDRTEAFF. For the CDR3, the DNA is TGTGCCAGCACCGTTTTCCAGGGGGACCGTACTGAAGCTTTCTTT.

The chain carries TRBV9 and TRBJ1-2; possible D gene TRBD1, 5 bases. Germline V gene sequence: CDR1 SGDLS, CDR2 YYNGEE. The CDR3 is 14 amino acids. V was trimmed by 0 bases and J by 1 base, leaving 7 bases between them. CDR3 residues: CASSVADSNYGYTF. The CDR3 bases are TGTGCCAGCAGCGTAGCCGACAGTAACTATGGCTACACCTTC.

The chain links TRBV27 to TRBJ2-1; 9 nucleotides align to TRBD1. The germline CDR1 and CDR2 sequences are MNHEY and SMNVEV (reference sequence). J lost 3 bases, V lost 8 bases, and 8 bases had no gene match. This CDR3 contains 15 residues. In DNA, the CDR3 is TGTGCCAGCTACGGGGGACAGGGCAGCTACAATGAGCAGTTCTTC. Its translation is CASYGGQGSYNEQFF.

V and J are TRBV13 and TRBJ2-2; D gene ambiguous. Germline CDR1 and CDR2: PRHDT and FYEKMQ (reference sequence). The V end was cut by 4 bases, the J end by 7 bases, with 10 bases between. This CDR3 has 13 residues. The DNA of the CDR3 is TGTGCCAGCAGCTCCGAAGGTGGCGGGGAGCTGTTTTTT. Its translation is CASSSEGGGELFF.

This clonotype has just a few counts. The CDR3 DNA follows: TGTGCCATCGACAGGGTGGAGGAGACCCAGTACTTC. It encodes CAIDRVEETQYF. This rearrangement joins TRBV2 to TRBJ2-5, with 7 bases lining up with TRBD1. CDR3 size: 12 residues. The germline V gene has CDR1 SNHLY and CDR2 FYNNEI. Trimming cost V 10 bases and J 5 bases; bases outside gene matches: 7.

At least ten counts were recorded for this clonotype. This chain joins TRBV28 and TRBJ1-5; 8 bases map to TRBD1. This CDR3 region has 16 residues. V shed 6 bases and J 8 bases; nucleotides not matched to a gene: 15. Germline CDR1 reads MDHEN; CDR2 reads SYDVKM. The CDR3 loop reads CASRHGQGTLKKPQHF. Here the CDR3 DNA reads TGTGCCAGCAGACACGGACAGGGTACATTAAAAAAGCCCCAGCATTTT.

This clonotype was counted a few times. The CDR3 nucleotides are TGTGCCAGCAGTTTATTAGTAGCGGGCACTGAAGCTTTCTTT. Translated, it gives CASSLLVAGTEAFF. The chain couples TRBV28 to TRBJ1-1; no reliable D call. The CDR3 is 14 amino acids. V was pared by 1 base and J by 4 bases, with 10 bases between. The germline V gene has CDR1 MDHEN and CDR2 SYDVKM.

The rearrangement uses TRBV12-3 or TRBV12-4 and TRBJ1-1; D ambiguous. V shed 7 bases and J shed 4 bases, with 7 bases lying between them. The CDR3 runs to 11 residues. The CDR3 sequence is CASTLATEAFF. CDR3 coding DNA: TGTGCCAGCACACTAGCCACTGAAGCTTTCTTT.

This clonotype was picked up a small number of times. The chain uses TRBV4-1 and TRBJ1-2; 12 bases are a match to TRBD1. V lost 5 bases to trimming and J lost 4 bases; unmatched junction nucleotides: 2. The CDR3 has 14 residues. CDR1 MGHRA and CDR2 YSYEKL come from the germline V gene. In DNA, the CDR3 is TGCGCCAGCAGCGGGGGACAGGGGGCCTATGGCTACACCTTC. Residues: CASSGGQGAYGYTF.

There are a few counts of this clonotype. The CDR3 DNA follows: TGTGCCAGCAGCCGGGTAGCGGGGGGCTTCCAAGAGACCCAGTACTTC. This encodes CASSRVAGGFQETQYF. The rearrangement joins TRBV7-2 to TRBJ2-5, with 10 bases matching TRBD2. The CDR3 extends over 16 amino acids. Trimming cost V 5 bases and J 1 base; bases outside gene matches: 7. Germline-derived CDR1 and CDR2 are SGHTA and FQGNSA. Together with reference TRBV7-2 and TRBJ2-5, the CDR3 gives the full variable domain: GAGVSQSPSNKVTEKGKDVELRCDPISGHTALYWYRQSLGQGLEFLIYFQGNSAPDKSGLPSDRFSAERTGGSVSTLTIQRTQQEDSAVYLCASSRVAGGFQETQYFGPGTRLLVL.

The V and J genes are TRBV11-2 and TRBJ1-2, with D possibly TRBD1 on 5 matching bases. Germline V gene data show CDR1 as SGHAT and CDR2 as FQNNGV. The V end lost 5 bases, the J end lost 4 bases, and 11 bases lay between the germline ends. The CDR3 sequence is 13 residues long. CDR3 residues: CASSLLDSYGYTF. CDR3 in DNA: TGTGCCAGCAGCCTCCTCGACAGCTATGGCTACACCTTC.

The chain is built from TRBV27 and TRBJ1-1; no firm D call. The CDR3 has 14 amino acids. Looked up from germline, CDR1 is MNHEY and CDR2 is SMNVEV (reference sequence). Trimming took 0 bases from V and 4 from J, leaving 9 bases between them. CDR3 in amino acids: CASSLSGFGTEAFF. In DNA, the CDR3 is TGTGCCAGCAGTTTATCGGGATTTGGCACTGAAGCTTTCTTT.

The table lists this clonotype with a few counts. The gene calls are TRBV7-9 and TRBJ1-2; D is ambiguous. The ends were cut back, 5 bases at V and 8 bases at J, with 12 bases in the middle. Germline assignment: CDR1 SEHNR and CDR2 FQNEAQ (reference sequence). The CDR3 is made up of 12 amino acids. The CDR3, as DNA: TGTGCCAGCAGCCTACATGAAAAGGGCTACACCTTC. It translates to CASSLHEKGYTF.

Only a few counts were recorded for this clonotype. V is TRBV19 and J is TRBJ1-1; perhaps TRBD1 as D (5 bases). This CDR3 region has 13 residues. V was clipped by 4 bases and J by 3 bases, with 9 bases between them. CDR1 is LNHDA and CDR2 is SQIVND in the germline V gene (reference sequence). CDR3 sequence (DNA): TGTGCCAGTAGTAATTTGGGGGACACTGAAGCTTTCTTT. It specifies CASSNLGDTEAFF.

The J gene is TRBJ1-2, the V gene TRBV12-3 or TRBV12-4; tentative D call: TRBD1 (6 bases). The CDR3 loop spans 13 amino acids. The V gene lost 3 bases and the J gene lost 8 bases, with 13 bases spanning the gap. The CDR3 sequence: CASSFPGAQGYTF. The CDR3 nucleotides read TGTGCCAGCAGTTTCCCGGGGGCGCAAGGCTACACCTTC.

CDR3 protein: CASSDRDRGVYQPQHF. DNA for the CDR3: TGTGCCAGCAGCGACCGGGACAGGGGGGTATATCAGCCCCAGCATTTT. The J gene is TRBJ1-5, the V gene TRBV7-2; 11 bases are shared with TRBD1. The CDR3 has 16 residues. V was pared by 5 bases and J by 5 bases, with 8 bases of the junction left unmatched. Germline CDR1 reads SGHTA; CDR2 reads FQGNSA.

A few counts support this clonotype. V and J are TRBV7-2 and TRBJ1-1; 7 bases agree with TRBD1. The germline gives CDR1 SGHTA, CDR2 FQGNSA. The CDR3 loop spans 13 amino acids. V gave up 5 bases and J gave up 5 bases; unmatched junction bases: 5. In nucleotides, the CDR3 is TGTGCCAGCAGCCACAGGGGTAAAACTGAAGCTTTCTTT. Its protein product is CASSHRGKTEAFF. Complete variable domain (other parts from reference TRBV7-2 and TRBJ1-1): GAGVSQSPSNKVTEKGKDVELRCDPISGHTALYWYRQSLGQGLEFLIYFQGNSAPDKSGLPSDRFSAERTGGSVSTLTIQRTQQEDSAVYLCASSHRGKTEAFFGQGTRLTVV.

The genes are TRBV13 and TRBJ2-7, with 7 bases identical to TRBD1. Per the germline V gene, CDR1 is PRHDT and CDR2 is FYEKMQ (reference sequence). V trimming: 0 bases; J trimming: 1 base; junction bases outside the gene matches: 3. The CDR3 covers 15 residues. This chain's CDR3 is CASSLGLGQSYEQYF. The CDR3 DNA reads as TGTGCCAGCAGCTTAGGCTTGGGACAGTCCTACGAGCAGTACTTC.

The V and J genes are TRBV20-1 and TRBJ1-3; D remains ambiguous. The germline V gene encodes CDR1 DFQATT and CDR2 SNEGSKA (reference sequence). Trimming cost V 4 bases and J 0 bases, with 13 bases left between them. The CDR3 extends over 15 amino acids. CDR3 amino acids: CSAKDLGSSGNTIYF. CDR3 nucleotides: TGCAGTGCTAAGGATCTGGGCAGCTCTGGAAACACCATATATTTT.

The CDR3 sequence: CATRDSLAAFF. CDR3 bases: TGCGCCACCCGGGACAGCCTGGCGGCTTTCTTT. The chain couples TRBV10-2 to TRBJ1-1; 7 bases align to TRBD1. This CDR3 is 11 amino acids long. Trimming took 10 bases from V and 11 from J; bases not matched to a gene: 10. Germline V lookup: CDR1 WSHSY, CDR2 SAAADI.

The chain carries TRBV28 and TRBJ1-2; D remains unclear. Germline V lookup: CDR1 MDHEN, CDR2 SYDVKM. Trimming removed 6 bases from V and 6 bases from J, with 11 bases in between. The CDR3 totals 12 residues. The CDR3 loop is CASRQNPHGYTF. The CDR3 nucleotides read TGTGCCAGCAGACAGAACCCACATGGCTACACCTTC.

The gene calls are TRBV6-5 and TRBJ2-7; 7 nucleotides align to TRBD2. This CDR3 has 13 amino acids. The germline gives CDR1 MNHEY, CDR2 SVGAGI. V shed 5 bases and J 1 base; nucleotides not matched to a gene: 2. CDR3 in amino acids: CASSPSGSYEQYF. CDR3 DNA: TGTGCCAGCAGTCCTAGCGGTTCCTACGAGCAGTACTTC.

This clonotype was counted only a few times. V usage is TRBV12-3 or TRBV12-4 and J usage is TRBJ1-5; TRBD1 might be the D (6 bases). Trimming removed 4 bases from V and 1 base from J, with 11 bases in between. CDR3 length: 15 amino acids. Here the CDR3 reads CASSSGTSSNQPQHF. The CDR3, as DNA: TGTGCCAGCAGTTCCGGGACATCGAGCAATCAGCCCCAGCATTTT.

The rearrangement joins TRBV2 to TRBJ1-3; 8 nucleotides agree with TRBD1. The CDR3 has 14 amino acids. CDR1 SNHLY and CDR2 FYNNEI come from the germline V gene. Losses at the gene ends were 5 bases for V and 4 bases for J; bases not matched to a gene: 4. The CDR3 bases are TGTGCCAGCAGTACGACAGGGGAAGGAAACACCATATATTTT. This codes for CASSTTGEGNTIYF.

The J gene is TRBJ2-3, the V gene TRBV27; tentatively, D is TRBD2 (6 bases). The V and J ends lost 6 bases and 2 bases respectively, with 15 bases between them. This CDR3 contains 15 residues. Germline values: CDR1 MNHEY, CDR2 SMNVEV (reference sequence). The CDR3 DNA reads TGTGCCAGCAGCTCCACCGGGGGACTCACAGATACGCAGTATTTT. Amino acids: CASSSTGGLTDTQYF.

This clonotype was seen a handful of times. The chain uses TRBV27 and TRBJ2-1, with D uncertain. This CDR3 has 15 amino acids. V shed 6 bases and J shed 0 bases, with 12 bases lying between them. Germline V CDR1 and CDR2: MNHEY, SMNVEV (reference sequence). CDR3 nucleotide sequence: TGTGCCAGCAGGCTTGGGCTGCCCTCCTACAATGAGCAGTTCTTC. The encoded protein is CASRLGLPSYNEQFF.

V is TRBV9 and J is TRBJ1-1, with 7 bases matching TRBD1. Trimming removed 3 bases from V and 7 bases from J; junction bases left unmatched: 12. Germline assignment: CDR1 SGDLS and CDR2 YYNGEE. The CDR3 contains 15 residues. CDR3 DNA sequence: TGTGCCAGCAGCGAAGGGGACAGAGTCCGATTTGAAGCTTTCTTT. Amino acids: CASSEGDRVRFEAFF.

J is TRBJ1-6 and V is TRBV7-9, with D hard to call. This CDR3 is built from 15 residues. The germline CDR1 and CDR2 sequences are SEHNR and FQNEAQ (reference sequence). The ends were cut back, 5 bases at V and 8 bases at J, with 16 bases in the middle. CDR3 in DNA: TGTGCCAGCAGCACACCCGGGGTCGGGGATTCACCCCTCCACTTT. Its translation is CASSTPGVGDSPLHF.